This TCR beta chain appears in the sequencing data of a study of CXCR3-negative and CXCR3-positive naive CD8 T cells. Germline CDR1 and CDR2: SGHVS and FQNEAQ. The CDR3 spans 12 residues. By phenotype, naive CD8+ T cells were CD45RO-CCR7+CD27+CD95-. All TRB cDNA libraries came from 5' RACE performed with UMI labels. Following a re-call of the 5' RACE reads, TCRdb has one entry per CDR3 protein and lacks DNA. This sample's clone table lists several thousand distinct CDR3 sequences. This clonotype counts as medium-sized by frequency. Antigen unknown. Study results and caveats: Both naive subsets had comparably high diversity; memory CD8+ cells much lower. TRB CDR3 properties indicated TCR strength, while surface CD5 was similar across naive subsets. Researchers report CXCR3 expression partially decreased after cryopreservation, with fresh PBMCs used in most assays.

The clonotype was recovered from a human donor in good health. Some clones in this sample may be carry-over from other donors' samples. The genes are TRBV7-8 and TRBJ2-1; checking the TCRdb D call of TRBD1 is not possible without DNA. The material sequenced was naive CXCR3- CD8+ T cells from blood. Subset denoted: CD45RO-CCR7+CD27+CD95- naive CD8+ T cells lacking CXCR3 (TNR3-). This CDR3 reads CASGQGPNEQFF.